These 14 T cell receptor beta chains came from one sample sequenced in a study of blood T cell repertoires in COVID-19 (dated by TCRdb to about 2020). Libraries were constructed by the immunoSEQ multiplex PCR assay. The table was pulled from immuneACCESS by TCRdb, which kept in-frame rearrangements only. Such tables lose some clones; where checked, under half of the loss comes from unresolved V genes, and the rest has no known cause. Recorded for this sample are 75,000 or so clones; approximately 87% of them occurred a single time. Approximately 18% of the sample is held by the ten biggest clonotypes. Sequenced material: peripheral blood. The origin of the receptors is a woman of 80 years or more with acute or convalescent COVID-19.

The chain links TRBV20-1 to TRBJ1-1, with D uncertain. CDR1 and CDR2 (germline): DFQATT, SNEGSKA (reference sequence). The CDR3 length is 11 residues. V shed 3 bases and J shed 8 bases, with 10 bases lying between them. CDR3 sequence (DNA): TGCAGTGCTAGGGCGCCAGGAGAAGCTTTCTTT. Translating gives CSARAPGEAFF.

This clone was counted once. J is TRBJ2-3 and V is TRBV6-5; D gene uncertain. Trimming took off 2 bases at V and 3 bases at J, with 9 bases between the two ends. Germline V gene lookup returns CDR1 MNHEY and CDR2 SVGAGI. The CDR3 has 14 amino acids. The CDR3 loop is CASSYGPPTDTQYF. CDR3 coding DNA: TGTGCCAGCAGTTACGGGCCCCCAACAGATACGCAGTATTTT.

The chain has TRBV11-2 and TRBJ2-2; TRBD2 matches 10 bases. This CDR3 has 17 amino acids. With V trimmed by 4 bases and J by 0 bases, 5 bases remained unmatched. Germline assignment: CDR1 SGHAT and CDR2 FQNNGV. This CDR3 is CASSSYSGRTNTGELFF. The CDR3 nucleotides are TGTGCCAGCAGCTCTTATAGCGGGAGGACGAACACCGGGGAGCTGTTTTTT.

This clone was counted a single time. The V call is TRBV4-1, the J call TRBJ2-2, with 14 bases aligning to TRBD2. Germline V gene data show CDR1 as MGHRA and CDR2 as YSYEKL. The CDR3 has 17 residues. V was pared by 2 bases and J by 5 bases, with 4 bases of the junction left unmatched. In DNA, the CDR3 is TGCGCCAGCAGCCAACCCCGGACTAGCGGGAGGACCGGGGAGCTGTTTTTT. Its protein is CASSQPRTSGRTGELFF.

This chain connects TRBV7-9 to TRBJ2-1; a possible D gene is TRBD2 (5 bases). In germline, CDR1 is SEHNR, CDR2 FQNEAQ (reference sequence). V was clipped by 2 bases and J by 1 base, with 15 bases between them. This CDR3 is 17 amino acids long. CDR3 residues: CASSLSLTGLSYNEQFF. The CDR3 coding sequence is TGTGCCAGCAGCTTATCTCTTACTGGACTTTCCTACAATGAGCAGTTCTTC.

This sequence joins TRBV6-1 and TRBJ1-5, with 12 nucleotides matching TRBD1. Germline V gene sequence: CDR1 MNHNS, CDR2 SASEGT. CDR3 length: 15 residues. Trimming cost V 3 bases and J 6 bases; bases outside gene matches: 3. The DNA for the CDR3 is TGTGCCAGCAGTGAGGGGACAGGGGGCGGTCAGCCCCAGCATTTT. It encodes CASSEGTGGGQPQHF.

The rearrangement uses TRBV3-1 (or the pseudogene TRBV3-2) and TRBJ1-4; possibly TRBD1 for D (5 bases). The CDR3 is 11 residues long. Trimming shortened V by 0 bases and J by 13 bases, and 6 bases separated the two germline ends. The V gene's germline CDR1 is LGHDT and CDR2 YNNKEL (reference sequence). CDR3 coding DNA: TGTGCCAGCAGCCAAGAGACAGTACTGTTTTTT. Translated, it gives CASSQETVLFF.

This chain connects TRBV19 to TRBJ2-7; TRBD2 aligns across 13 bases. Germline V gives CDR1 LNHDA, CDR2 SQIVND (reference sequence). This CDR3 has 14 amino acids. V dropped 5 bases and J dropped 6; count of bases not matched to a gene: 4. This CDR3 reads CASSARLAGGEQYF. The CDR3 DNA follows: TGTGCCAGTAGTGCTCGACTAGCGGGAGGCGAGCAGTACTTC.

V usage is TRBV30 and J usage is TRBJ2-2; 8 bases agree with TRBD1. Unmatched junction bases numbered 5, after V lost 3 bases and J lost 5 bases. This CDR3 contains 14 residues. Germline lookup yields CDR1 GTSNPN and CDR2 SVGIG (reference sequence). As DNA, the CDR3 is TGTGCCTGGAGAGACAGGGGTTGGACCGGGGAGCTGTTTTTT. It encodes CAWRDRGWTGELFF.

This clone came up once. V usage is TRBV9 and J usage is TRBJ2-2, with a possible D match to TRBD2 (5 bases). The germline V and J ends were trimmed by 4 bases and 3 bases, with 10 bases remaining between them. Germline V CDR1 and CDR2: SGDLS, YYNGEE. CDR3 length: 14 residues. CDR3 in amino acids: CASSYLGDTGELFF. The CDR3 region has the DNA TGTGCCAGCAGCTACCTCGGGGACACCGGGGAGCTGTTTTTT.

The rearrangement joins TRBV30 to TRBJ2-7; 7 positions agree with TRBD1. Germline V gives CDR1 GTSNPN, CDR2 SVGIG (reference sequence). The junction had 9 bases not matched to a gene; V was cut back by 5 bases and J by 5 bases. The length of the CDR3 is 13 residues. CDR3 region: CAWGPDRLDEQYF. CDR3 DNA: TGTGCCTGGGGCCCGGACAGGCTCGACGAGCAGTACTTC.

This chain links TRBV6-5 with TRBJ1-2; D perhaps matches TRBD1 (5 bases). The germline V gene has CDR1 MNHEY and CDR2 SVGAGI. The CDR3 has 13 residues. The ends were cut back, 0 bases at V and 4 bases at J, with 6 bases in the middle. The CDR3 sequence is CASSYSTGYGYTF. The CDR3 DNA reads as TGTGCCAGCAGTTACTCCACAGGCTATGGCTACACCTTC.

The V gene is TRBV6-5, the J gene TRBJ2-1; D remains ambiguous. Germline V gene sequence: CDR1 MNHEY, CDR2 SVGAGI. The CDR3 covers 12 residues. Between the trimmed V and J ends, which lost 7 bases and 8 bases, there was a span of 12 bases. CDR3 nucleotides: TGTGCCAGCACAAAAAACTTCGATGAGCAGTTCTTC. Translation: CASTKNFDEQFF.

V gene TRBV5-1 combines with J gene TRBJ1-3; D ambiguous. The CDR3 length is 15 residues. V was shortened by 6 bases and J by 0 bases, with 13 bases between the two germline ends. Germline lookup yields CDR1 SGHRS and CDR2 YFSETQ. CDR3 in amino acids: CASTPDGNSGNTIYF. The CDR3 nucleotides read TGCGCCAGCACCCCCGACGGGAACTCTGGAAACACCATATATTTT.